These T cell receptor beta chains were read from a single sample in a study of cytomegalovirus exposure and HLA in healthy donors. Sequencing used immunoSEQ multiplex PCR; TCRdb keeps in-frame clones, though not all of them. The profile covers 82,000 or so clones, with 90% to 95% appearing a single time and nearly 0.7% taken by the ten largest. The sequencing input was PBMCs. The origin of the receptors is a woman aged 18-29 years in good health and CMV-seronegative. Both conserved end residues are part of each CDR3. A D gene is named only where the DNA matches it firmly. Some rows mark clone size as missing; the rest say once, few, many or name a class of expanded clone.

CDR3	DNA	V	size	J	D	length
CASSLQGAIPADTQYF	TGCGCCAGCAGCTTGCAGGGGGCGATTCCAGCAGATACGCAGTATTTT	TRBV5-1	-	TRBJ2-3	TRBD1	16
CASSPPFSGRASKTQYF	TGTGCCAGCTCACCACCATTCAGCGGGAGGGCCTCGAAGACCCAGTACTTC	TRBV18	-	TRBJ2-5	TRBD2	17
CASSLVASGRRRNEQFF	TGTGCCAGCAGTTTAGTGGCTAGCGGGAGGAGACGCAATGAGCAGTTCTTC	TRBV28	-	TRBJ2-1	TRBD2	17
CAPFLDRGISYEQYF	TGTGCTCCCTTCCTGGACAGGGGTATTAGCTACGAGCAGTACTTC	TRBV25-1	-	TRBJ2-7	TRBD1	15
CASTPGDRRHEQYF	TGTGCCAGTACCCCTGGGGACAGAAGGCACGAGCAGTACTTC	TRBV19	-	TRBJ2-7	TRBD1	14
CASSSTSGAYEQYF	TGTGCCAGCAGCTCGACTAGCGGGGCCTACGAGCAGTACTTC	TRBV7-2	once	TRBJ2-7	TRBD2	14
CASGRGGAYNEQFF	TGTGCCAGCGGACGGGGGGGGGCCTACAATGAGCAGTTCTTC	TRBV2	once	TRBJ2-1	TRBD2	14
CASSQEPRTGYNSPLHF	TGCGCCAGCAGCCAAGAACCCCGGACAGGGTATAATTCACCCCTCCACTTT	TRBV4-3	-	TRBJ1-6	TRBD1	17
CASSPLGGEVGQYF	TGTGCCAGCTCACCCCTGGGGGGAGAGGTCGGGCAGTACTTC	TRBV18	-	TRBJ2-7	-	14
CASTPGYSSGANVLTF	TGTGCCAGTACCCCAGGGTACAGCTCTGGGGCCAACGTCCTGACTTTC	TRBV19	-	TRBJ2-6	-	16
CASSLDGSGSTDTQYF	TGTGCCAGCAGCTTAGACGGTTCGGGTAGCACAGATACGCAGTATTTT	TRBV7-9	-	TRBJ2-3	-	16
CASSIQGHGNQPQHF	TGTGCCAGCAGCATACAGGGGCATGGGAATCAGCCCCAGCATTTT	TRBV7-2	-	TRBJ1-5	TRBD1	15
CASSLAGEATYGYTF	TGTGCCAGCAGCTTGGCTGGGGAGGCAACCTATGGCTACACCTTC	TRBV5-5	once	TRBJ1-2	-	15
CASSSTGTNYGYTF	TGTGCCAGCAGCTCGACAGGGACTAACTATGGCTACACCTTC	TRBV5-6	few	TRBJ1-2	TRBD1	14
CASSYSASGSYEQYF	TGTGCCAGCAGTTACTCGGCTAGCGGGAGCTACGAGCAGTACTTC	TRBV6-6	-	TRBJ2-7	TRBD2	15
CASSLSFGGHEQFF	TGTGCCAGCAGTTTATCTTTCGGGGGGCATGAGCAGTTCTTC	TRBV27	-	TRBJ2-1	-	14
CASSFDRNPYEQYF	TGTGCCAGCAGCTTCGACAGGAATCCCTACGAGCAGTACTTC	TRBV7-9	-	TRBJ2-7	-	14
CASSLTGSGNTIYF	TGTGCCAGCAGCTTAACAGGGTCTGGAAACACCATATATTTT	TRBV7-2	-	TRBJ1-3	-	14
CASSLPAGGGNTIYF	TGTGCCAGCAGCTTACCGGCCGGGGGGGGAAACACCATATATTTT	TRBV7-2	-	TRBJ1-3	-	15
CASSLISGLNEQFF	TGTGCCAGCAGCTTAATTTCAGGGCTGAATGAGCAGTTCTTC	TRBV7-2	once	TRBJ2-1	-	14
CASSLAVETQYF	TGTGCCAGCAGCTTAGCCGTCGAGACCCAGTACTTC	TRBV7-8	-	TRBJ2-5	-	12
CASTVPGQDTGELFF	TGTGCCAGTACTGTCCCGGGACAGGACACCGGGGAGCTGTTTTTT	TRBV19	-	TRBJ2-2	TRBD1	15
CSVAGGEANEQFF	TGCAGCGTTGCAGGAGGTGAGGCCAATGAGCAGTTCTTC	TRBV29-1	-	TRBJ2-1	-	13
CASSDQGYEQYF	TGTGCCAGCAGCGACCAGGGCTACGAGCAGTACTTC	TRBV7-8	-	TRBJ2-7	-	12
CATSRERRGDTQYF	TGTGCCACCAGCAGGGAGCGGAGGGGCGATACGCAGTATTTT	TRBV15	-	TRBJ2-3	-	14
CASSYAGRGAYGYTF	TGCGCCAGCAGCTACGCGGGCAGGGGCGCCTATGGCTACACCTTC	TRBV5-1	-	TRBJ1-2	-	15
CASRNYPGLRSDTQYF	TGTGCCAGCAGAAATTACCCAGGGTTACGGTCAGATACGCAGTATTTT	TRBV7-9	-	TRBJ2-3	-	16
CASSSQGAGTEAFF	TGTGCCAGCAGCTCACAGGGGGCGGGAACTGAAGCTTTCTTT	TRBV7-2	-	TRBJ1-1	TRBD1	14
CASSSRTGADGELFF	TGTGCCAGCAGCTCGAGGACAGGGGCGGACGGGGAGCTGTTTTTT	TRBV7-2	-	TRBJ2-2	TRBD1	15
CASRPGFLAKNIQYF	TGTGCCAGCAGGCCCGGGTTTCTAGCCAAAAACATTCAGTACTTC	TRBV11-2	-	TRBJ2-4	-	15
CASSFTSVSYEQYF	TGCGCCAGCAGCTTCACTAGCGTGTCCTACGAGCAGTACTTC	TRBV5-1	-	TRBJ2-7	TRBD2	14